This T cell receptor beta chain was captured by sequencing in a study of cytomegalovirus exposure and HLA in healthy donors. PCR primers comprised 60 Vbeta and 13 Jbeta primers. This table comes from immunoSEQ multiplex PCR, and its TCRdb copy is limited to in-frame clones, with some not included. The sample consists of approximately 170,000 clones, approximately 80% of them appearing once. The V gene end was trimmed by 1 base and the J gene end by 3 bases; junction bases not matched to a gene: 1. The germline CDR1 and CDR2 sequences are SGHRS and YFSETQ. This CDR3 has 14 residues. The receptor's source is a woman in her forties or fifties in good health and CMV-seropositive. Source material: PBMCs. This chain uses TRBV5-1 with TRBJ2-7, with 10 bases lining up with TRBD2. The CDR3 reads CASSLPSGGYEQYF. CDR3 coding DNA: TGCGCCAGCAGCTTGCCTAGCGGGGGCTACGAGCAGTACTTC.